The 18 T cell receptor beta chains below all came from one sample that was sequenced in a study of blood T cells in healthy people across ages. Primed by a sample-barcoded 5' primer and a J-beta primer mix, a second PCR proceeded for about 7 to 11 cycles. TCRdb reprocessed the 5' RACE reads with MiXCR, giving one entry per CDR3 protein. The sample has approximately 780,000 distinct CDR3 sequences; approximately 24% are singletons. A further study also used this sample, focusing on T cells of mothers and their children.

The specimen was blood. The receptors originated from a boy aged 10-17 years in good health.

A single count supports this clonotype. This rearrangement joins TRBV20-1 to TRBJ2-5, with D unresolved. The DNA end lines up better with TRBJ2-7; the J call may be wrong. Germline CDR1 is DFQATT and CDR2 is SNEGSKA (reference sequence). There are 11 residues in the CDR3. CDR3 nucleotide sequence: TGCAGTGCTAGAGTGGACTACGAGCAGTACTTC. As protein: CSARVDYEQYF.

This clonotype was seen a few times. The V gene is TRBV5-1, the J gene TRBJ1-6; the match to TRBD1 covers 7 bases. This CDR3 has 16 amino acids. The ends lost 4 bases at V and 4 bases at J; junction bases unmatched: 8. Looked up from germline, CDR1 is SGHRS and CDR2 is YFSETQ. The chain's CDR3 is CASSMQGERYNSPLHF. The CDR3 bases are TGCGCCAGCAGCATGCAGGGGGAGAGATATAATTCACCCCTCCACTTT.

The chain links TRBV14 to TRBJ1-2, with D possibly TRBD1 on 5 matching bases. The CDR3 contains 13 residues. V dropped 3 bases and J dropped 4 bases, with 9 bases sitting between them. CDR1 is SGHDN, CDR2 FVKESK, per germline. The CDR3 protein is CASSQGRLYGYTF. CDR3 sequence (DNA): TGTGCCAGCAGCCAGGGACGGCTCTATGGCTACACCTTC.

This sequence joins TRBV28 and TRBJ2-5, with TRBD2 as a possible D gene (6 bases). There are 14 residues in the CDR3. The germline CDR1 and CDR2 sequences are MDHEN and SYDVKM. Trimming shortened V by 6 bases and J by 6 bases, and 17 bases separated the two germline ends. CDR3 nucleotides: TGTGCCAGCAGCCCTTGGGGCCTAGCGCAGACCCAGTACTTC. Amino acid sequence: CASSPWGLAQTQYF.

The V call is TRBV25-1, the J call TRBJ1-4, with a possible D match to TRBD1 (5 bases). V lost 4 bases to trimming and J lost 7 bases, with 13 bases between them. In germline, CDR1 is MGHDK, CDR2 SYGVNS. The CDR3 spans 14 residues. This CDR3 reads CASSGPGPGEKLFF. The CDR3 region has the DNA TGTGCCAGCAGTGGACCAGGGCCGGGTGAAAAACTGTTTTTT.

J is TRBJ2-5 and V is TRBV28; no clear D gene. V was clipped by 4 bases and J by 2 bases, with 11 bases between them. Germline V lookup: CDR1 MDHEN, CDR2 SYDVKM. The CDR3 covers 14 residues. The chain's CDR3 is CASSSPLTQETQYF. In DNA, the CDR3 is TGTGCCAGCAGTTCCCCTTTGACACAAGAGACCCAGTACTTC.

There are a few counts of this clonotype. This chain uses TRBV4-1 with TRBJ2-5; tentatively, D is TRBD2 (5 bases). Germline V gene lookup returns CDR1 MGHRA and CDR2 YSYEKL. The CDR3 totals 14 residues. Trimming took 1 base from V and 5 from J, leaving 11 bases between them. The CDR3 region is CASSQVGRGETQYF. CDR3 in DNA: TGCGCCAGCAGCCAAGTGGGTCGAGGGGAGACCCAGTACTTC.

The chain combines TRBV14 with TRBJ1-3; unclear D gene. The length of the CDR3 is 14 residues. V was clipped by 0 bases and J by 2 bases, with 5 bases between them. CDR1 is SGHDN and CDR2 is FVKESK in the germline V gene. CDR3 amino acids: CASSQERTGNTIYF. The CDR3 bases are TGTGCCAGCAGCCAAGAGAGGACTGGAAACACCATATATTTT.

In its sample, this clonotype was seen a few times. The CDR3 DNA reads as TGTGCCAGCAGTTTACCCCCTACCGCACAGGGGACCGGGGAGCTGTTTTTT. This translates into CASSLPPTAQGTGELFF. The chain has TRBV12-3 or TRBV12-4 and TRBJ2-2; TRBD1 matches 7 bases. After removal of 2 bases from V and 5 bases from J, the junction contained 11 bases not matched to a gene. The CDR3 sequence is 17 residues long.

V is TRBV5-1 and J is TRBJ1-2; 10 bases are a match to TRBD1. Germline lookup yields CDR1 SGHRS and CDR2 YFSETQ. V shed 2 bases and J 3 bases; nucleotides not matched to a gene: 7. This CDR3 is built from 16 residues. Written as DNA, the CDR3 is TGCGCCAGCAGCTTATCTTTTGGGACAGGGGACTATGGCTACACCTTC. This codes for CASSLSFGTGDYGYTF. The variable domain in full, with the rest retrieved from reference TRBV5-1 and TRBJ1-2, is KAGVTQTPRYLIKTRGQQVTLSCSPISGHRSVSWYQQTPGQGLQFLFEYFSETQRNKGNFPGRFSGRQFSNSRSEMNVSTLELGDSALYLCASSLSFGTGDYGYTFGSGTRLTVV.

The V call is TRBV5-1, the J call TRBJ2-4, with D unresolved. V was shortened by 4 bases and J by 0 bases, with 11 bases between the two germline ends. CDR3 length: 15 amino acids. The germline CDR1 and CDR2 sequences are SGHRS and YFSETQ. In DNA form, the CDR3 reads TGCGCCAGCAGCACCCAGGTGCCAGCCAAAAACATTCAGTACTTC. Protein product: CASSTQVPAKNIQYF. Drawing the rest from reference TRBV5-1 and TRBJ2-4, the complete variable domain is KAGVTQTPRYLIKTRGQQVTLSCSPISGHRSVSWYQQTPGQGLQFLFEYFSETQRNKGNFPGRFSGRQFSNSRSEMNVSTLELGDSALYLCASSTQVPAKNIQYFGAGTRLSVL.

This clonotype was seen more than once but under ten times. V is TRBV5-1 and J is TRBJ2-1, with TRBD2 matching over 7 bases. The CDR3 totals 13 residues. CDR1 is SGHRS, CDR2 YFSETQ, per germline. With V trimmed by 3 bases and J by 7 bases, 4 bases remained unmatched. This chain's CDR3 is CASSYLAENEQFF. The CDR3 region has the DNA TGCGCCAGCAGCTATCTAGCGGAGAATGAGCAGTTCTTC.

This rearrangement joins TRBV9 to TRBJ1-1; TRBD1 agrees at 7 bases. Germline CDR1 and CDR2: SGDLS and YYNGEE. V shed 0 bases and J 2 bases; nucleotides not matched to a gene: 7. The CDR3 runs to 16 residues. CDR3 coding DNA: TGTGCCAGCAGCGTAGGAGGGGGCAGAGAAAACACTGAAGCTTTCTTT. Protein: CASSVGGGRENTEAFF. The variable domain in full, with the rest retrieved from reference TRBV9 and TRBJ1-1, is DSGVTQTPKHLITATGQRVTLRCSPRSGDLSVYWYQQSLDQGLQFLIQYYNGEERAKGNILERFSAQQFPDLHSELNLSSLELGDSALYFCASSVGGGRENTEAFFGQGTRLTVV.

This clonotype was detected a few times. The chain couples TRBV6-5 to TRBJ1-2; possibly TRBD1 for D (5 bases). In germline, CDR1 is MNHEY, CDR2 SVGAGI. Trimming removed 0 bases at V and 4 bases at J, with 21 bases between. This CDR3 has 18 amino acids. The CDR3, as DNA: TGTGCCAGCAGTTACTCGCGGAATCAGGGATCTTTTAGCTATGGCTACACCTTC. Translated, it gives CASSYSRNQGSFSYGYTF.

This chain joins TRBV4-1 and TRBJ1-1; D remains ambiguous. The CDR3 length is 14 residues. V lost 3 bases, J lost 4 bases, and 12 bases lay in between. Germline-derived CDR1 and CDR2 are MGHRA and YSYEKL. Here the CDR3 reads CASSQYSMGTEAFF. CDR3 DNA: TGCGCCAGCAGCCAGTATTCGATGGGCACTGAAGCTTTCTTT.

This clonotype was observed a handful of times. V gene TRBV28 combines with J gene TRBJ1-6; D gene ambiguous. With 4 bases removed from V and 14 bases from J, the gap between germline ends came to 21 bases. The germline V gene has CDR1 MDHEN and CDR2 SYDVKM. The CDR3 covers 15 residues. DNA for the CDR3: TGTGCCAGCAGTTCTCTTCGGACGGGAAGAGAGGCCCTCCACTTT. Protein sequence: CASSSLRTGREALHF.

The V call is TRBV29-1, the J call TRBJ2-3, with a weak D call TRBD1 (5 bases). Germline CDR1 reads SQVTM; CDR2 reads ANQGSEA. The CDR3 length is 13 residues. Deletions cut 6 bases from V and 0 bases from J, with 10 bases between. The DNA of the CDR3 is TGCAGCGTCCTCCAGGGTAGCACAGATACGCAGTATTTT. It yields the protein CSVLQGSTDTQYF.

This chain links TRBV27 with TRBJ2-7, with D hard to call. Germline V gives CDR1 MNHEY, CDR2 SMNVEV (reference sequence). CDR3 length: 15 residues. With 5 bases removed from V and 4 bases from J, the gap between germline ends came to 18 bases. The CDR3 sequence: CASSRTNKPQYEQYF. In DNA, the CDR3 is TGTGCCAGCAGTCGTACTAATAAACCCCAATACGAGCAGTACTTC.